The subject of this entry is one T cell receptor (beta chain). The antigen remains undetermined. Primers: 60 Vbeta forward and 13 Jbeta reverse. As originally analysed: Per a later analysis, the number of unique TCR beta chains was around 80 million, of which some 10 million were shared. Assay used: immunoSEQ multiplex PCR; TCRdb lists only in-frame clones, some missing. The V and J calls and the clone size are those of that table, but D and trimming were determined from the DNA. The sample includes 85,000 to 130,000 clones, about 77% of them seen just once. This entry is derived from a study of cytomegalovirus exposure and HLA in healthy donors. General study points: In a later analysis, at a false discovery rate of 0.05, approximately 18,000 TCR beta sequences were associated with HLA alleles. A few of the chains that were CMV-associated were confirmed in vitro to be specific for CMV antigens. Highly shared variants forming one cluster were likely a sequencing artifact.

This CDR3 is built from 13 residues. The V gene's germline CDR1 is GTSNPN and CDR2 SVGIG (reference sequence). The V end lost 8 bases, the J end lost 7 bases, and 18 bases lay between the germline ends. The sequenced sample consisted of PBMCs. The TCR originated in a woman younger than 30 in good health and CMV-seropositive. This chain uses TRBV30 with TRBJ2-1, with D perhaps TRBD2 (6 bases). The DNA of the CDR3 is TGTGCCAGCCCCGGGGGACCAAATAATGAGCAGTTCTTC. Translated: CASPGGPNNEQFF.